These 14 T cell receptor beta chains were sequenced from one sample in a study of blood T cell repertoires in COVID-19. Assay: immunoSEQ multiplex PCR; the TCRdb copy retains only in-frame clones and omits some. The data hold around 68,000 clones, with roughly three quarters observed a single time. The sequencing input was peripheral blood. The receptors were sampled from a woman between 50 and 59 years old with acute or convalescent COVID-19.

The chain carries TRBV6-5 and TRBJ2-1; TRBD1 matches 7 bases. Looked up from germline, CDR1 is MNHEY and CDR2 is SVGAGI. The CDR3 contains 12 residues. V gave up 7 bases and J gave up 9 bases; unmatched junction bases: 6. The CDR3 loop is CASTDRAGEQFF. The CDR3 nucleotides read TGTGCCAGCACAGACAGGGCTGGTGAGCAGTTCTTC.

V usage is TRBV3-1 (or the pseudogene TRBV3-2) and J usage is TRBJ1-2; D is perhaps TRBD1 (6 bases). Trimming cost V 3 bases and J 5 bases, with 22 bases left between them. This CDR3 spans 17 amino acids. Germline loops: CDR1 LGHDT, CDR2 YNNKEL (reference sequence). The chain's CDR3 is CASSHKPGTRDIYGYTF. The CDR3 DNA is TGTGCCAGCAGCCACAAGCCTGGGACACGGGATATTTATGGCTACACCTTC.

The genes are TRBV3-1 (or the pseudogene TRBV3-2) and TRBJ1-1; 11 bases are a match to TRBD1. In germline, CDR1 is LGHDT, CDR2 YNNKEL (reference sequence). The CDR3 covers 19 residues. V was clipped by 6 bases and J by 6 bases; unmatched bases: 21. The CDR3 DNA is TGTGCCAGCAGTAAGATGGGACAGGGGGTTGGAAGGTCGAGCGCTGAAGCTTTCTTT. It codes for CASSKMGQGVGRSSAEAFF.

The V call is TRBV15, the J call TRBJ2-7; 8 nucleotides align to TRBD1. CDR3 length: 14 amino acids. The V and J ends lost 0 bases and 6 bases, in that order; junction bases with no gene match: 4. CDR1 is LNHNV, CDR2 YYDKDF, per germline (reference sequence). Written as DNA, the CDR3 is TGTGCCACCAGCAGAGATGCAGGGGGCGTCGAGCAGTACTTC. Encoded protein: CATSRDAGGVEQYF.

V gene TRBV7-9 combines with J gene TRBJ1-2, with D possibly being TRBD1 (6 bases). V was clipped by 5 bases and J by 7 bases, with 23 bases between them. Germline V gene data show CDR1 as SEHNR and CDR2 as FQNEAQ (reference sequence). This CDR3 comprises 16 residues. The CDR3 coding sequence is TGTGCCAGCAGCCTCGGTGGAGCAGGGGCCCACGGTGGCTACACCTTC. Translating gives CASSLGGAGAHGGYTF.

This clone showed up just once. V usage is TRBV28 and J usage is TRBJ1-1; TRBD1 aligns across 8 bases. With V trimmed by 2 bases and J by 7 bases, 3 bases remained unmatched. Germline V gene lookup returns CDR1 MDHEN and CDR2 SYDVKM. This CDR3 is 13 amino acids long. In DNA form, the CDR3 reads TGTGCCAGCAGTTTAAGACAGGGGTTTGAAGCTTTCTTT. Residues: CASSLRQGFEAFF.

This chain joins TRBV7-9 and TRBJ2-5; 8 nucleotides agree with TRBD2. Germline V CDR1 and CDR2: SEHNR, FQNEAQ (reference sequence). The CDR3 has 16 amino acids. The junction had 12 bases not matched to a gene; V was cut back by 5 bases and J by 4 bases. CDR3 protein: CASSPYLGGVGETQYF. The CDR3 bases are TGTGCCAGCAGCCCCTACCTCGGGGGGGTTGGAGAGACCCAGTACTTC.

The chain's CDR3 is CASSDTSGGQETQYF. The CDR3 region has the DNA TGTGCCAGCAGTGATACTAGCGGGGGGCAAGAGACCCAGTACTTC. This chain joins TRBV2 and TRBJ2-5; 12 bases fit TRBD2. This CDR3 is built from 15 residues. Germline V lookup: CDR1 SNHLY, CDR2 FYNNEI. V lost 3 bases to trimming and J lost 2 bases; unmatched junction nucleotides: 1.

The rearrangement uses TRBV30 and TRBJ2-5; possibly TRBD1 for D (6 bases). Germline V gene lookup returns CDR1 GTSNPN and CDR2 SVGIG (reference sequence). The CDR3 loop spans 13 amino acids. V lost 6 bases and J 2 bases, leaving 13 bases between the germline ends. DNA of the CDR3: TGTGCCTGTCAGCGTAGGGGGCAAGAGACCCAGTACTTC. This codes for CACQRRGQETQYF.

The V gene is TRBV4-2, the J gene TRBJ1-1; TRBD1 aligns across 7 bases. The CDR3 spans 16 residues. The V and J ends lost 0 bases and 4 bases, in that order; junction bases with no gene match: 8. CDR1 and CDR2 from the germline V gene are LGHNA and YNFKEQ. The CDR3 spells CASSQDRKGAGTEAFF. CDR3 coding DNA: TGTGCCAGCAGCCAAGATAGGAAGGGGGCGGGCACTGAAGCTTTCTTT.

The chain employs TRBV7-7 and TRBJ2-1; D is perhaps TRBD2 (5 bases). CDR1 and CDR2 from the germline V gene are SSHAT and FNYEAQ (reference sequence). The CDR3 spans 16 residues. V was clipped by 0 bases and J by 2 bases, with 11 bases between them. For the CDR3, the DNA is TGTGCCAGCAGCTTAGCGCCGGGGATCGCCTACAATGAGCAGTTCTTC. The encoded protein is CASSLAPGIAYNEQFF.

The genes are TRBV7-6 and TRBJ2-7, with 7 bases that match TRBD2. After removal of 0 bases from V and 1 base from J, the junction contained 15 bases not matched to a gene. The CDR3 consists of 19 residues. Germline loops: CDR1 SGHVS, CDR2 FNYEAQ. The CDR3 protein is CASSLAGDGGRRGSYEQYF. The CDR3 DNA reads TGTGCCAGCAGCTTAGCGGGGGACGGGGGGAGGCGGGGATCCTACGAGCAGTACTTC.

This clone was detected many times. The V call is TRBV6-6, the J call TRBJ2-3; D is unclear. This CDR3 comprises 11 residues. Deletions cut 6 bases from V and 4 bases from J, with 5 bases between. Germline lookup yields CDR1 MNHNY and CDR2 SVGAGI (reference sequence). The CDR3 is CASSFPDTQYF. The CDR3 bases are TGTGCCAGCAGCTTTCCAGATACGCAGTATTTT.

The chain uses TRBV5-1 and TRBJ1-2, with 8 positions matching TRBD1. Germline V lookup: CDR1 SGHRS, CDR2 YFSETQ. After removal of 0 bases from V and 6 bases from J, the junction contained 13 bases not matched to a gene. The CDR3 spans 17 residues. DNA for the CDR3: TGCGCCAGCAGCTTGGGACAAGCCCTGACAGGGGCCAATGGCTACACCTTC. Translated, it gives CASSLGQALTGANGYTF.